A single sample is the source of the 13 T cell receptor beta chains below, sequenced in a study of beta chain features in type 1 diabetes. Their cognate antigens are unknown. Findings of the study overall: When Type 1 diabetes patients were examined, their TCRB CDR3s proved moderately but significantly shorter in all four CD4+ subsets.

Every bit of the isolated RNA underwent reverse transcription, so sequencing read expressed TCRB transcripts. Repertoires were generated with immunoSEQ multiplex PCR, while TCRdb's copy carries only in-frame clones and drops some. The data show roughly 14,000 clones, more than 55% seen once. The sequencing sample was made of stem cell memory CD4+ T cells from blood. The source is a woman younger than 35 with type 1 diabetes.

The J gene is TRBJ2-3, the V gene TRBV7-2; 8 nucleotides align to TRBD2. The length of the CDR3 is 17 residues. Germline CDR1 is SGHTA and CDR2 is FQGNSA. V was clipped by 5 bases and J by 3 bases; unmatched bases: 13. The DNA of the CDR3 is TGTGCCAGCAGCGCTACCGGAACGGGGGGGCCAACAGATACGCAGTATTTT. This translates into CASSATGTGGPTDTQYF.

V and J are TRBV11-3 and TRBJ2-1, with D possibly TRBD2 on 6 matching bases. This CDR3 is 16 amino acids long. V lost 4 bases and J lost 0, with 13 bases in between. The V gene's germline CDR1 is SGHNT and CDR2 YENEEA. CDR3 amino acids: CASSSTGRSSYNEQFF. CDR3 bases: TGTGCCAGCAGCTCCACGGGGAGGAGCTCCTACAATGAGCAGTTCTTC.

The chain employs TRBV6-6 and TRBJ2-6; no firm D call. Trimming stripped 11 bases from V and 0 bases from J, with 14 bases between. This CDR3 contains 15 residues. Germline CDR1 MNHNY, CDR2 SVGAGI (reference sequence). The DNA for the CDR3 is TGTGCCGGCGGCTTTGGTTACTCTGGGGCCAACGTCCTGACTTTC. It encodes CAGGFGYSGANVLTF.

The CDR3 DNA follows: TGTGCCAGCAGCACGCAGACAGGGGTAAACTACGAGCAGTACTTC. It codes for CASSTQTGVNYEQYF. This chain uses TRBV5-4 with TRBJ2-7, with TRBD1 matching over 8 bases. The CDR3 spans 15 residues. Germline V gene data show CDR1 as SGHNT and CDR2 as YYREEE (reference sequence). V shed 4 bases and J 3 bases; nucleotides not matched to a gene: 9.

This chain uses TRBV18 with TRBJ1-3; D might be TRBD1 (5 bases). Germline V lookup: CDR1 KGHSH, CDR2 LQKENI. This CDR3 has 17 amino acids. Trimming stripped 8 bases from V and 0 bases from J, with 20 bases between. The CDR3 DNA reads as TGTGCCAGCACAGGCTTGTTTGGGCTTGCCTCTGGAAACACCATATATTTT. Amino acid sequence: CASTGLFGLASGNTIYF.

The V call is TRBV7-3, the J call TRBJ2-1, with a tentative D call TRBD2 (5 bases). The CDR3 is 13 residues long. V lost 0 bases to trimming and J lost 10 bases, with 10 bases between them. Germline lookup yields CDR1 SGHTA and CDR2 FQGTGA. This CDR3 reads CASSLTPPGEQFF. In nucleotides, the CDR3 is TGTGCCAGCAGCTTAACCCCGCCGGGGGAGCAGTTCTTC.

As DNA, the CDR3 is TGTGCCAGCAATCGTCATAGCGGGGGGGCCGGAGATACGCAGTATTTT. Its translation: CASNRHSGGAGDTQYF. The chain has TRBV7-2 and TRBJ2-3; 11 positions agree with TRBD2. CDR1 and CDR2 from the germline V gene are SGHTA and FQGNSA. The V gene end was trimmed by 7 bases and the J gene end by 5 bases; junction bases not matched to a gene: 11. CDR3 length equals 16 residues.

The chain has TRBV5-4 and TRBJ1-1; 9 bases line up with TRBD1. The CDR3 runs 16 residues. CDR1 SGHNT and CDR2 YYREEE come from the germline V gene (reference sequence). With 1 base clipped from V and 0 bases from J, the junction kept 4 bases outside the gene matches. The CDR3 is CASSLKTGGMNTEAFF. CDR3 sequence (DNA): TGTGCCAGCAGCTTGAAGACAGGGGGTATGAACACTGAAGCTTTCTTT.

V and J are TRBV7-2 and TRBJ1-1, with D unclear. The V and J ends lost 3 bases and 2 bases respectively, with 13 bases between them. Per germline, CDR1 SGHTA and CDR2 FQGNSA. The CDR3 consists of 15 residues. CDR3 sequence (DNA): TGTGCCAGCAGCTTGACCCAGGTAGTCAACACTGAAGCTTTCTTT. Protein: CASSLTQVVNTEAFF.

The V and J genes are TRBV7-3 and TRBJ2-1; 11 bases fit TRBD2. The length of the CDR3 is 15 residues. With V trimmed by 4 bases and J by 7 bases, 6 bases remained unmatched. Germline CDR1 SGHTA, CDR2 FQGTGA. CDR3 bases: TGTGCCAGCAGCTCTAATAGCGGGAGGGTTAATGAGCAGTTCTTC. Encoded protein: CASSSNSGRVNEQFF.

This chain joins TRBV5-1 and TRBJ1-4, with 7 bases fitting TRBD1. CDR3 length: 15 residues. Germline lookup yields CDR1 SGHRS and CDR2 YFSETQ. Trimming removed 4 bases from V and 2 bases from J; junction bases left unmatched: 5. The CDR3 bases are TGCGCCAGCAGCCCCGACAGGGTCACTAATGAAAAACTGTTTTTT. Its protein is CASSPDRVTNEKLFF.

DNA for the CDR3: TGTGCCAGCAGCACGACAGGGGGTACCTACAATGAGCAGTTCTTC. Residues: CASSTTGGTYNEQFF. V usage is TRBV6-5 and J usage is TRBJ2-1; 9 positions agree with TRBD1. J was trimmed by 2 bases and V by 6 bases; bases with no gene match: 5. The CDR3 extends over 15 amino acids. Per the germline V gene, CDR1 is MNHEY and CDR2 is SVGAGI.

V and J are TRBV19 and TRBJ2-5; D gene unclear. Looked up from germline, CDR1 is LNHDA and CDR2 is SQIVND (reference sequence). V lost 5 bases and J 2 bases, leaving 9 bases between the germline ends. This CDR3 has 13 amino acids. The CDR3: CASSRARQETQYF. CDR3 in DNA: TGTGCCAGTAGTCGTGCCAGACAAGAGACCCAGTACTTC.